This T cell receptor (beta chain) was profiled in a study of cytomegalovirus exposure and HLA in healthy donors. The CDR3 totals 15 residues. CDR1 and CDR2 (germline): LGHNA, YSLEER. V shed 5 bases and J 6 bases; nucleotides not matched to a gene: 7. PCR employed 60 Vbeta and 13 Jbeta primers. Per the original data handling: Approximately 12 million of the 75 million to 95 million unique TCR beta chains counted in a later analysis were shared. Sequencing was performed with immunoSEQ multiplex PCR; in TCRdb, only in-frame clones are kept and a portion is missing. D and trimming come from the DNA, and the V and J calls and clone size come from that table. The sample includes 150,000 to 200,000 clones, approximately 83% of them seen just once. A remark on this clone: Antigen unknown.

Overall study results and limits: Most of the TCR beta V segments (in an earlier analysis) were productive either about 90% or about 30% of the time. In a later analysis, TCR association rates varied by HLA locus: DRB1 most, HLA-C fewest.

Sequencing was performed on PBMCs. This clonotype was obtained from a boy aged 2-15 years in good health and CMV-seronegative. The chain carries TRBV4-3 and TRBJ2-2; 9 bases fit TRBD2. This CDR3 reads CASSASGGPSGELFF. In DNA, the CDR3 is TGCGCCAGCAGCGCCAGCGGGGGGCCTTCCGGGGAGCTGTTTTTT.